The 23 T cell receptor beta chains listed next were all sequenced from one sample in a study of blood T cell repertoires in COVID-19. The table came from immunoSEQ multiplex PCR; TCRdb's copy has only in-frame clones and leaves some out. The sample has some 300,000 clones; about 85% are singletons. The specimen was peripheral blood. The receptors stem from a man in his late teens or twenties with active or convalescent COVID-19.

This clone was recorded only once. The chain is built from TRBV7-2 and TRBJ2-1; D uncertain. V was shortened by 3 bases and J by 7 bases, with 13 bases between the two germline ends. This CDR3 is built from 14 residues. Germline values: CDR1 SGHTA, CDR2 FQGNSA. The CDR3 DNA sequence: TGTGCCAGCAGCTTTCTTTCCCCGAGGAATGAGCAGTTCTTC. Encoded protein: CASSFLSPRNEQFF.

The chain couples TRBV5-1 to TRBJ1-4; tentatively, D is TRBD1 (5 bases). CDR1 and CDR2 (germline): SGHRS, YFSETQ. Trimming stripped 4 bases from V and 7 bases from J, with 14 bases between. This CDR3 has 14 amino acids. DNA for the CDR3: TGCGCCAGCAGCCTCCGCCCGGGGGGTGAAAAACTGTTTTTT. It specifies CASSLRPGGEKLFF.

The chain is built from TRBV25-1 and TRBJ2-3, with 9 positions matching TRBD2. Trimming at V came to 8 bases and at J to 0 bases, leaving 15 bases not matched to a gene. The germline V gene has CDR1 MGHDK and CDR2 SYGVNS. The length of the CDR3 is 18 residues. The CDR3 spells CASPTGTSPFSSTDTQYF. The CDR3 DNA sequence: TGTGCCAGCCCGACCGGGACTAGCCCATTCTCTAGCACAGATACGCAGTATTTT.

This clone has a handful of counts. This chain joins TRBV6-5 and TRBJ1-1; weak D call: TRBD1 (5 bases). In germline, CDR1 is MNHEY, CDR2 SVGAGI. Trimming took off 2 bases at V and 3 bases at J, with 10 bases between the two ends. The CDR3 consists of 14 residues. CDR3 region: CASSYGGSHTEAFF. The CDR3 coding sequence is TGTGCCAGCAGTTACGGGGGGTCTCACACTGAAGCTTTCTTT.

V gene TRBV29-1 combines with J gene TRBJ2-2; perhaps TRBD1 as D (6 bases). Germline CDR1 is SQVTM and CDR2 is ANQGSEA. Trimming pared 2 bases from V and 5 bases from J, leaving 6 bases between. The CDR3 runs 12 residues. The CDR3 protein is CSVEQGTGELFF. The CDR3 DNA is TGCAGCGTTGAACAGGGGACCGGGGAGCTGTTTTTT.

The J gene is TRBJ1-2, the V gene TRBV6-6, with D possibly being TRBD1 (6 bases). The CDR3 consists of 13 residues. Germline lookup yields CDR1 MNHNY and CDR2 SVGAGI (reference sequence). V lost 5 bases and J lost 0, with 7 bases in between. This chain's CDR3 is CASSDRPNYGYTF. CDR3 DNA: TGTGCCAGCAGTGACAGGCCTAACTATGGCTACACCTTC.

The chain is built from TRBV5-1 and TRBJ2-2; the D gene is possibly TRBD2 (6 bases). Germline CDR1 reads SGHRS; CDR2 reads YFSETQ. There are 13 residues in the CDR3. The V end lost 1 base, the J end lost 8 bases, and 9 bases lay between the germline ends. CDR3 loop: CASSLLLAGELFF. In DNA, the CDR3 is TGCGCCAGCAGCTTGCTCCTAGCGGGGGAGCTGTTTTTT.

The rearrangement joins TRBV28 to TRBJ2-7; D remains unclear. Germline V gene sequence: CDR1 MDHEN, CDR2 SYDVKM. V dropped 3 bases and J dropped 4 bases, with 13 bases sitting between them. This CDR3 is 14 amino acids long. The CDR3, as DNA: TGTGCCAGCAGTTTGATCTACAGAACGTACGAGCAGTACTTC. Encoded protein: CASSLIYRTYEQYF.

The J gene is TRBJ1-1, the V gene TRBV19, with 7 positions matching TRBD1. Germline loops: CDR1 LNHDA, CDR2 SQIVND (reference sequence). CDR3 length: 13 residues. V lost 3 bases to trimming and J lost 5 bases; unmatched junction nucleotides: 3. CDR3 amino acids: CASSIDRATEAFF. The CDR3 DNA reads as TGTGCCAGTAGTATCGACAGGGCAACTGAAGCTTTCTTT.

The chain links TRBV12-3 or TRBV12-4 to TRBJ1-4; 8 bases map to TRBD1. The trim removed 6 bases at V and 10 bases at J, leaving 1 base unmatched. The CDR3 has 11 residues. CDR3 protein: CASRTGVKLFF. CDR3 in DNA: TGTGCCAGCAGGACAGGGGTAAAACTGTTTTTT.

The V gene is TRBV6-6, the J gene TRBJ2-1, with D hard to call. The germline CDR1 and CDR2 sequences are MNHNY and SVGAGI (reference sequence). Trimming cost V 7 bases and J 7 bases, with 8 bases left between them. The CDR3 runs to 11 residues. The CDR3 coding sequence is TGTGCCAGCACCTCGGTTAATGAGCAGTTCTTC. As protein: CASTSVNEQFF.

This chain uses TRBV6-5 with TRBJ2-3; 10 nucleotides line up with TRBD1. The CDR3 is 15 residues long. Per the germline V gene, CDR1 is MNHEY and CDR2 is SVGAGI. After removal of 0 bases from V and 5 bases from J, the junction contained 2 bases not matched to a gene. CDR3 residues: CASSYSGQGGDTQYF. DNA for the CDR3: TGTGCCAGCAGTTACTCAGGACAGGGGGGAGATACGCAGTATTTT.

This clone was counted a few times. The J gene is TRBJ1-2, the V gene TRBV12-3 or TRBV12-4; weak D call: TRBD1 (6 bases). The length of the CDR3 is 13 residues. Trimming stripped 6 bases from V and 4 bases from J, with 12 bases between. CDR3: CASRRGQGYGYTF. The CDR3 nucleotides read TGTGCCAGCAGGCGGGGGCAGGGCTATGGCTACACCTTC.

CDR3 nucleotide sequence: TGCAGCGTTGGGGGCAGGTCCTTGAACACTGAAGCTTTCTTT. This codes for CSVGGRSLNTEAFF. J is TRBJ1-1 and V is TRBV29-1; weak D call: TRBD1 (5 bases). Germline loops: CDR1 SQVTM, CDR2 ANQGSEA. The CDR3 is 14 amino acids. V lost 4 bases, J lost 0 bases, and 12 bases lay in between. The full variable domain, rest sourced from reference TRBV29-1 and TRBJ1-1, is SAVISQKPSRDICQRGTSLTIQCQVDSQVTMMFWYRQQPGQSLTLIATANQGSEATYESGFVIDKFPISRPNLTFSTLTVSNMSPEDSSIYLCSVGGRSLNTEAFFGQGTRLTVV.

The rearrangement links TRBV6-4 to TRBJ1-2; D not certain. Trimming removed 8 bases from V and 5 bases from J, with 24 bases in between. The germline V gene encodes CDR1 MRHNA and CDR2 SNTAGT. CDR3 length: 16 residues. CDR3 coding DNA: TGTGCCAGCGTAGTGGGCTTCCTTCCTAGAGGGTATGGCTACACCTTC. This sequence encodes CASVVGFLPRGYGYTF.

The CDR3 spells CASSSYTGFVQYF. The CDR3 DNA is TGTGCCAGCAGCTCGTACACAGGGTTTGTGCAGTACTTC. The J gene is TRBJ2-7, the V gene TRBV7-9; possibly TRBD1 for D (6 bases). This CDR3 has 13 residues. The ends were cut back, 4 bases at V and 9 bases at J, with 16 bases in the middle. From germline, CDR1 is SEHNR and CDR2 FQNEAQ (reference sequence).

This sequence joins TRBV18 and TRBJ2-5; tentative D call: TRBD2 (6 bases). CDR1 and CDR2 from the germline V gene are KGHSH and LQKENI. The CDR3 runs 13 residues. V shed 5 bases and J shed 6 bases, with 13 bases lying between them. The CDR3 reads CASSLSGGKTQYF. CDR3 nucleotide sequence: TGTGCCAGCTCATTGTCCGGGGGAAAGACCCAGTACTTC.

This clone was observed a single time. This sequence joins TRBV9 and TRBJ2-3; 14 bases fit TRBD2. Germline CDR1 reads SGDLS; CDR2 reads YYNGEE. Unmatched junction bases numbered 4, after V lost 3 bases and J lost 4 bases. The CDR3 is 16 residues long. The CDR3 loop is CASSETSGRAPDTQYF. CDR3 DNA: TGTGCCAGCAGCGAGACTAGCGGGAGGGCCCCAGATACGCAGTATTTT.

This clone has a handful of counts. The chain combines TRBV5-1 with TRBJ1-2, with unresolved D. The CDR3 spans 13 residues. The V end was cut by 0 bases, the J end by 8 bases, with 11 bases between. Germline CDR1 SGHRS, CDR2 YFSETQ. CDR3 residues: CASSLDSLGGYTF. In DNA form, the CDR3 reads TGCGCCAGCAGCTTGGACAGTTTAGGCGGCTACACCTTC.

This clone came up once. The V gene is TRBV5-1, the J gene TRBJ2-3; the match to TRBD2 covers 7 bases. J gave up 4 bases and V 4 bases, and 6 bases lay outside the gene matches. Per germline, CDR1 SGHRS and CDR2 YFSETQ. The CDR3 consists of 14 residues. DNA of the CDR3: TGCGCCAGCAGCCCCGTTGGGGGGGCAGATACGCAGTATTTT. This encodes CASSPVGGADTQYF.

This clone appeared a few times. The rearrangement joins TRBV4-2 to TRBJ2-2; the D gene is possibly TRBD1 (5 bases). The germline V gene encodes CDR1 LGHNA and CDR2 YNFKEQ. V shed 6 bases and J shed 7 bases, with 30 bases lying between them. CDR3 length: 19 amino acids. DNA of the CDR3: TGTGCCAGCAGGCATCCTTTTAAGTCTCCAGGGCGGAGAAGCGGGGAGCTGTTTTTT. Translated: CASRHPFKSPGRRSGELFF.

This clone was seen only once. The genes are TRBV7-2 and TRBJ2-5, with 11 nucleotides matching TRBD1. V was clipped by 1 base and J by 5 bases; unmatched bases: 3. The CDR3 is 15 amino acids. Germline V gene data show CDR1 as SGHTA and CDR2 as FQGNSA. CDR3 nucleotides: TGTGCCAGCAGCTTAGGGGACAGGGGGAGGGAGACCCAGTACTTC. Translation gives CASSLGDRGRETQYF.

The CDR3 reads CSAASYYGYTF. CDR3 nucleotides: TGCAGTGCGGCCAGTTACTATGGCTACACCTTC. The chain is built from TRBV20-1 and TRBJ1-2; D remains ambiguous. Germline lookup yields CDR1 DFQATT and CDR2 SNEGSKA (reference sequence). The CDR3 totals 11 residues. Trimming took 6 bases from V and 3 from J, leaving 8 bases between them.